The rows below give T cell receptor beta chains drawn from one sample of a study of OX40 agonist ivuxolimab in advanced cancers. The table came from immunoSEQ multiplex PCR; TCRdb's copy has only in-frame clones and leaves some out. The table has 60,000 to 75,000 clones, 80% to 85% seen once. Specimen: CD4+ or CD8+ T cells sorted from blood, collected in a trial of the OX40 agonist ivuxolimab. The receptors shown here come from an adult with an advanced solid tumor such as melanoma, head and neck, liver or kidney cancer. The CDR3 runs from the conserved cysteine through the conserved F or W. D genes are given only for firm matches. The size entry is marked missing in some rows and otherwise reads once, few, many or a size class.

V gene	D gene	clone size	J gene	CDR3 protein	CDR3 DNA
TRBV5-6	TRBD1	.	TRBJ1-1	CASSVAGQALYNTEAFF	TGTGCCAGCAGCGTAGCGGGACAGGCCCTTTATAACACTGAAGCTTTCTTT
TRBV5-1	TRBD2	.	TRBJ2-7	CASSFSSGEPYEQYF	TGCGCCAGCAGCTTTTCTAGCGGAGAACCCTACGAGCAGTACTTC
TRBV30	.	.	TRBJ1-2	CAWSVLGQNYGYTF	TGTGCCTGGAGTGTACTAGGACAGAACTATGGCTACACCTTC
TRBV7-2	.	once	TRBJ2-1	CASRPNGGPHNEQFF	TGTGCCAGCAGACCTAACGGGGGACCTCACAATGAGCAGTTCTTC
TRBV19	TRBD1	.	TRBJ1-3	CASTGTGGNGNTIYF	TGTGCCAGCACCGGGACAGGGGGCAATGGAAACACCATATATTTT
TRBV7-2	TRBD2	.	TRBJ2-5	CASSFGRGAGGRETQYF	TGTGCCAGCAGCTTTGGGAGGGGAGCGGGGGGGCGAGAGACCCAGTACTTC
TRBV7-2	.	once	TRBJ2-7	CASSLNPTLSYEQYF	TGTGCCAGCAGCTTGAACCCGACTCTTTCCTACGAGCAGTACTTC
TRBV30	TRBD2	.	TRBJ2-7	CAWDPSRTSGTSYEQYF	TGTGCCTGGGACCCTTCCCGGACTAGCGGGACCTCCTACGAGCAGTACTTC
TRBV6-6	.	.	TRBJ1-1	CASSSLLRVNEAFF	TGTGCCAGCAGTTCGCTCTTGAGGGTTAATGAAGCTTTCTTT
TRBV7-9	.	.	TRBJ1-4	CASSLVGTREKLFF	TGTGCCAGCAGCTTAGTAGGAACAAGAGAAAAACTGTTTTTT
TRBV18	TRBD2	.	TRBJ2-3	CASSPKLAGVIDTQYF	TGTGCCAGCTCACCCAAACTAGCGGGAGTAATAGATACGCAGTATTTT
TRBV11-3	.	.	TRBJ2-3	CASSLEGATDTQYF	TGTGCCAGCAGCTTAGAGGGGGCCACAGATACGCAGTATTTT
TRBV5-4	TRBD1	.	TRBJ1-2	CASSWDRGFDGYTF	TGTGCCAGCAGCTGGGACAGGGGGTTTGATGGCTACACCTTC
TRBV5-1	TRBD1	.	TRBJ1-5	CASSLEPRDRDYQPQHF	TGCGCCAGCAGCCTAGAGCCTAGGGACAGGGATTATCAGCCCCAGCATTTT
TRBV29-1	.	.	TRBJ1-4	CSAAPQGGNEKLFF	TGCAGCGCCGCCCCCCAGGGAGGTAATGAAAAACTGTTTTTT
TRBV9	TRBD1	once	TRBJ2-2	CASNRGQANTGELFF	TGTGCCAGCAACAGGGGACAGGCTAACACCGGGGAGCTGTTTTTT
TRBV11-2	.	.	TRBJ2-7	CASSTPGTSKYEQYF	TGTGCCAGCAGCACTCCCGGGACCTCCAAGTACGAGCAGTACTTC
TRBV5-6	.	.	TRBJ1-3	CASSLAGNTIYF	TGTGCCAGCAGCTTGGCTGGAAACACCATATATTTT
TRBV7-6	.	.	TRBJ1-1	CASSAQQGNTEAFF	TGTGCCAGCAGCGCACAACAGGGGAACACTGAAGCTTTCTTT